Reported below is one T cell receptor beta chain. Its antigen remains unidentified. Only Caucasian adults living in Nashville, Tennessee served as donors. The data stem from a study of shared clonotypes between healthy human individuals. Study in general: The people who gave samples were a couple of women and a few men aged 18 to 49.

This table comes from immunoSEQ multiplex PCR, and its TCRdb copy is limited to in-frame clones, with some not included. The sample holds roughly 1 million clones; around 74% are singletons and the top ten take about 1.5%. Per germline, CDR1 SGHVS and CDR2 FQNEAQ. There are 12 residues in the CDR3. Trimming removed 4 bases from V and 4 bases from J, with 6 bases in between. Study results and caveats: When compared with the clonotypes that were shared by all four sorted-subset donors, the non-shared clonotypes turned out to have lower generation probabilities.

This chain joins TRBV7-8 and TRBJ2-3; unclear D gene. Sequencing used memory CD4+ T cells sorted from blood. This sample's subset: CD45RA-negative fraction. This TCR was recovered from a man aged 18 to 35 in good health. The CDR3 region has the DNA TGTGCCAGCAGCTCCGAGGCAGATACGCAGTATTTT. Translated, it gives CASSSEADTQYF.